A selection of T cell receptor beta chains follows, all from one sample in a study of beta chain features in type 1 diabetes. Sequenced by immunoSEQ multiplex PCR; TCRdb stores in-frame clones only, minus some. The sample yields 300,000 to 450,000 clones, 9.6% seen once. The specimen was central memory CD4+ T cells from blood. The receptor set was obtained from a young man with type 1 diabetes. Each CDR3 is given with its conserved first and last residue. Fields, in order: clone size, V gene, D gene, J gene, CDR3 protein, CDR3 DNA. The D gene is left open where the match is weak. Size tells how often a clone was seen (once, few, many) or the class of an expanded clone, and some rows leave it out.

>few|TRBV6-5|TRBD2|TRBJ2-7
CASSRGLAGVYEQYF
TGTGCCAGCAGTCGTGGACTAGCGGGAGTCTACGAGCAGTACTTC
>many|TRBV4-1|-|TRBJ2-7
CASSLTTRREQYF
TGCGCCAGCAGCCTTACGACTAGACGGGAGCAGTACTTC
>-|TRBV6-1|-|TRBJ2-7
CASSEARGYEQYF
TGTGCCAGCAGTGAAGCCAGGGGTTACGAGCAGTACTTC
>-|TRBV28|-|TRBJ1-4
CASSRGQGGSATNEKLFF
TGTGCCAGCAGCCGGGGGCAGGGCGGTTCGGCAACTAATGAAAAACTGTTTTTT
>few|TRBV19|-|TRBJ1-5
CASSSGVNSNQPQHF
TGTGCCAGTAGTAGCGGAGTAAATAGCAATCAGCCCCAGCATTTT
>few|TRBV5-8|TRBD2|TRBJ2-1
CASSFHGTSSHNEQFF
TGTGCCAGCAGCTTCCACGGGACTAGCAGCCACAATGAGCAGTTCTTC
>few|TRBV30|-|TRBJ1-1
CAWIRPARRDTEAFF
TGTGCCTGGATTAGACCAGCCCGGAGGGACACTGAAGCTTTCTTT
>few|TRBV7-2|-|TRBJ1-1
CASSRQIMNTEAFF
TGTGCCAGCAGCCGACAGATTATGAACACTGAAGCTTTCTTT
>-|TRBV7-9|TRBD2|TRBJ2-7
CASSPSGLFGAEQYF
TGTGCCAGCAGCCCTTCGGGACTATTTGGGGCCGAGCAGTACTTC
>few|TRBV6-5|-|TRBJ2-7
CASSYGTGTPTEQYF
TGTGCCAGCAGTTACGGTACCGGGACACCTACGGAGCAGTACTTC
>-|TRBV6-6|-|TRBJ2-1
CASSYPTDRVNEQFF
TGTGCCAGCAGTTACCCCACCGATCGGGTCAATGAGCAGTTCTTC
>few|TRBV13|-|TRBJ1-4
CASSSQLFF
TGTGCCAGCAGCTCCCAACTGTTTTTT
>few|TRBV7-2|-|TRBJ1-5
CASSLVPDSNQPQHF
TGTGCCAGCAGCTTAGTCCCCGATAGCAATCAGCCCCAGCATTTT
>-|TRBV2|TRBD1|TRBJ1-1
CASNGQGAGYTEAFF
TGTGCCAGCAATGGACAGGGGGCGGGGTACACTGAAGCTTTCTTT
>few|TRBV4-1|TRBD1|TRBJ2-3
CASSFRDRDSDTQYF
TGCGCCAGCAGCTTCCGGGACAGAGACTCAGATACGCAGTATTTT
>few|TRBV27|TRBD2|TRBJ2-7
CASTGLAGDREQYF
TGTGCCAGCACCGGACTAGCGGGAGACCGCGAGCAGTACTTC
>few|TRBV5-6|-|TRBJ2-7
CASSLPSQGGYEQYF
TGTGCCAGCAGCTTGCCGTCCCAAGGAGGCTACGAGCAGTACTTC
>-|TRBV19|TRBD2|TRBJ2-1
CASSGYSGRFVGYNEQFF
TGTGCCAGTAGTGGGTATAGCGGGAGGTTTGTCGGTTACAATGAGCAGTTCTTC
>-|TRBV4-2|-|TRBJ2-6
CASSLLSTSGANVLTF
TGTGCCAGCAGCCTTCTGAGCACCTCTGGGGCCAACGTCCTGACTTTC
>-|TRBV11-2|-|TRBJ1-2
CASSLDRGQEGYTF
TGTGCCAGCAGCTTAGATCGGGGGCAGGAAGGCTACACCTTC
>-|TRBV4-2|-|TRBJ1-5
CASSQDGRQTQPQHF
TGTGCCAGCAGCCAAGACGGGCGCCAGACTCAGCCCCAGCATTTT
>few|TRBV15|TRBD1|TRBJ2-3
CATRTGGADTQYF
TGTGCCACTAGGACAGGGGGGGCAGATACGCAGTATTTT
>few|TRBV5-4|TRBD2|TRBJ2-2
CASSSGGTGELFF
TGTGCCAGCAGCTCGGGAGGGACCGGGGAGCTGTTTTTT
>-|TRBV28|TRBD2|TRBJ2-7
CASLPPGLAAYEQYF
TGTGCCAGCCTCCCCCCGGGACTAGCGGCATACGAGCAGTACTTC
>-|TRBV5-1|-|TRBJ2-1
CASGYEPQMGTYNEQFF
TGCGCCAGCGGCTATGAGCCCCAGATGGGCACCTACAATGAGCAGTTCTTC
>many|TRBV7-2|-|TRBJ2-7
CASSLGPGQGYEQYF
TGTGCCAGCAGCTTAGGCCCTGGGCAGGGCTACGAGCAGTACTTC
>few|TRBV7-9|-|TRBJ1-2
CASSLARINYGYTF
TGTGCCAGCAGCTTAGCCAGAATTAACTATGGCTACACCTTC
>few|TRBV7-9|TRBD2|TRBJ2-5
CASSQGLAGEETQYF
TGTGCCAGCAGCCAGGGACTAGCGGGAGAAGAGACCCAGTACTTC
>-|TRBV5-1|TRBD1|TRBJ2-7
CASSLGTGGTYEQYF
TGCGCCAGCAGCTTAGGGACAGGGGGCACCTACGAGCAGTACTTC
>few|TRBV5-1|-|TRBJ2-7
CASSLAQGSDEQYF
TGCGCCAGCAGCTTGGCACAGGGTTCGGACGAGCAGTACTTC
>few|TRBV28|TRBD2|TRBJ2-1
CATGTSGNTYNEQFF
TGTGCGACCGGGACTAGCGGGAATACTTACAATGAGCAGTTCTTC
>few|TRBV27|-|TRBJ1-4
CASSFRGATNEKLFF
TGTGCCAGCAGTTTTAGGGGGGCAACTAATGAAAAACTGTTTTTT
>-|TRBV4-1|-|TRBJ2-7
CASSQITRKGNFSGYEQYF
TGCGCCAGCAGCCAAATAACCCGAAAAGGGAACTTCTCGGGCTACGAGCAGTACTTC
>-|TRBV9|TRBD2|TRBJ2-4
CASSISAGAENIQYF
TGTGCCAGCAGTATATCGGCGGGAGCAGAAAACATTCAGTACTTC
>-|TRBV6-6|TRBD1|TRBJ2-7
CASKYSGQGAYEQYF
TGTGCCAGCAAGTACTCCGGACAGGGGGCCTACGAGCAGTACTTC
>many|TRBV7-2|-|TRBJ2-1
CASSSDDNEQFF
TGTGCCAGCAGCTCTGACGACAATGAGCAGTTCTTC
>few|TRBV5-1|-|TRBJ2-7
CASSAETFYEQYF
TGCGCCAGCAGCGCCGAGACGTTCTACGAGCAGTACTTC
>few|TRBV7-9|TRBD2|TRBJ2-5
CASSPIWGLGGRLGETQYF
TGTGCCAGCAGTCCTATTTGGGGTCTCGGCGGGAGACTAGGAGAGACCCAGTACTTC
>few|TRBV5-4|TRBD2|TRBJ2-5
CASSRDYQETQYF
TGTGCCAGCAGCCGGGACTATCAAGAGACCCAGTACTTC